This T cell receptor (beta chain) was recovered during a study of T cell responses to AZD1222 COVID-19 vaccine. General observations from the study: Unmutated variant regions are reportedly the target of nearly half of TCRs that are spike-specific. Females made up more of the donors, who were largely white British, and clonal diversity may have come out too low. Recipients of two AZD1222 doses showed rising Spike-specific TCR breadth and depth. Baseline antibody screening turned up just six seropositive AZD1222 recipients.

Sequenced by immunoSEQ multiplex PCR; TCRdb stores in-frame clones only, minus some. The top ten clones hold approximately 2.5% of a sample with 150,000 to 200,000 clones, approximately 87% of them seen once. V was cut by 7 bases and J by 2 bases, with 14 bases left in between. This CDR3 is built from 13 residues. CDR1 SQVTM and CDR2 ANQGSEA come from the germline V gene. To note about this clone: Its antigen remains unidentified.

The chain recombines TRBV29-1 with TRBJ1-1; D not certain. Sequenced here: peripheral blood, sampled on day 0 of MenACWY control vaccination. The TCR sequence derives from an adult in good health. CDR3 region: CSGGGQRNTEAFF. The DNA for the CDR3 is TGCAGCGGGGGTGGGCAGAGAAACACTGAAGCTTTCTTT.